This entry lists 3 T cell receptor beta chains sequenced from one sample in a study of CXCR3-negative and CXCR3-positive naive CD8 T cells. The libraries of TRB cDNA were constructed through 5' RACE using UMI labels. From the 5' RACE reads, TCRdb lists one entry per CDR3 protein and no DNA. The table for this sample gives about 24,000 distinct CDR3 sequences. The sequencing input was naive CXCR3- CD8+ T cells from blood. Indicated subset: CD45RO-CCR7+CD27+CD95- naive CD8+ T cells lacking CXCR3 (TNR3-). All receptors come from a human donor in good health. Some clones in this sample may be carry-over from other donors' samples.

The chain uses TRBV7-2 and TRBJ2-3. Germline-derived CDR1 and CDR2 are SGHTA and FQGNSA. The CDR3 loop spans 16 amino acids. The CDR3 sequence is CASSPTTAKSTDTQYF.

V is TRBV7-6 and J is TRBJ2-2; TCRdb gives TRBD1 as the D gene, but with no DNA this cannot be confirmed. This CDR3 comprises 14 residues. Germline-derived CDR1 and CDR2 are SGHVS and FNYEAQ. CDR3 loop: CASSSGQDPGELFF.

V usage is TRBV29-1 and J usage is TRBJ1-1; there is no DNA to check the TCRdb D call of TRBD1. Germline V lookup: CDR1 SQVTM, CDR2 ANQGSEA. This CDR3 region has 22 residues. CDR3 region: CSADPYIQRGMGPHFMNTEAFF. Combining the CDR3 with reference TRBV29-1 and TRBJ1-1 gives the whole variable domain SAVISQKPSRDICQRGTSLTIQCQVDSQVTMMFWYRQQPGQSLTLIATANQGSEATYESGFVIDKFPISRPNLTFSTLTVSNMSPEDSSIYLCSADPYIQRGMGPHFMNTEAFFGQGTRLTVV.